The 16 T cell receptor beta chains in this list originate from one sample, sequenced in a study of T-cell reconstitution after alpha-beta-depleted transplantation in children. Preparation of the TCRbeta library used unique molecular identifiers. TCRdb re-analysed the PCR reads in MiXCR, keeping a single row per CDR3 protein. This sample carries approximately 85,000 distinct CDR3 sequences, 15% to 17% of them seen once, and the ten largest clones take around a fifth. The material sequenced was PBMCs, mostly from graft donor cells, taken 180 days after TCRalphabeta/CD19-depleted stem cell transplant. The receptors shown here come from a male patient under 10 years old who had a stem cell transplant for acute lymphoblastic leukemia, so the T cells may come from the graft donor.

This clonotype was picked up a small number of times. The chain employs TRBV20-1 and TRBJ2-5; D may be TRBD2 (6 bases). CDR1 is DFQATT, CDR2 SNEGSKA, per germline (reference sequence). The V and J ends lost 3 bases and 4 bases respectively, with 9 bases between them. CDR3 length equals 12 residues. CDR3 region: CSARGLPETQYF. The CDR3 DNA follows: TGCAGTGCTAGGGGACTTCCAGAGACCCAGTACTTC.

V usage is TRBV11-2 and J usage is TRBJ2-6, with 9 bases matching TRBD2. In germline, CDR1 is SGHAT, CDR2 FQNNGV. J gave up 0 bases and V 3 bases, and 9 bases lay outside the gene matches. This CDR3 has 19 amino acids. The CDR3 DNA follows: TGTGCCAGCAGCTTCACCGGGAGCGGGGGGAACTCTGGGGCCAACGTCCTGACTTTC. Amino acid sequence: CASSFTGSGGNSGANVLTF.

This rearrangement joins TRBV11-2 to TRBJ2-2; unclear D gene. Trimming stripped 1 base from V and 2 bases from J, with 8 bases between. This CDR3 comprises 15 residues. CDR1 is SGHAT, CDR2 FQNNGV, per germline. The CDR3 loop reads CASSLGNRNTGELFF. For the CDR3, the DNA is TGTGCCAGCAGCTTAGGGAACCGTAACACCGGGGAGCTGTTTTTT.

This clonotype was counted at least ten times. The chain uses TRBV6-1 and TRBJ1-5; no definite D call. This CDR3 has 16 amino acids. CDR1 is MNHNS, CDR2 SASEGT, per germline. Trimming left V 5 bases short and J 3 bases short, with 17 bases between. CDR3 sequence (DNA): TGTGCCAGCAGTCCATTACGAGGTATATCCAATCAGCCCCAGCATTTT. Encoded protein: CASSPLRGISNQPQHF.

This clonotype was observed many times. The chain joins TRBV28 to TRBJ2-7; D possibly corresponds to TRBD2 (6 bases). V lost 6 bases and J lost 0, with 12 bases in between. Germline values: CDR1 MDHEN, CDR2 SYDVKM. The CDR3 runs to 14 residues. The DNA of the CDR3 is TGTGCCAGCAGGTTCATGGGGGGCTCCTACGAGCAGTACTTC. It encodes CASRFMGGSYEQYF. The whole variable domain, remainder taken from reference TRBV28 and TRBJ2-7, is DVKVTQSSRYLVKRTGEKVFLECVQDMDHENMFWYRQDPGLGLRLIYFSYDVKMKEKGDIPEGYSVSREKKERFSLILESASTNQTSMYLCASRFMGGSYEQYFGPGTRLTVT.

V gene TRBV28 combines with J gene TRBJ1-2; 9 bases line up with TRBD1. The CDR3 extends over 16 amino acids. Germline V CDR1 and CDR2: MDHEN, SYDVKM. Germline trimming cut 4 bases from V and 4 bases from J; bases unmatched to any gene: 10. CDR3 region: CASSSQSWDRVYGYTF. For the CDR3, the DNA is TGTGCCAGCAGTTCCCAGTCTTGGGACAGGGTCTATGGCTACACCTTC.

This clonotype was counted a few times. The J gene is TRBJ2-5, the V gene TRBV7-9; 9 bases fit TRBD1. In germline, CDR1 is SEHNR, CDR2 FQNEAQ (reference sequence). Trimming took 3 bases from V and 2 from J; bases not matched to a gene: 4. There are 15 residues in the CDR3. DNA of the CDR3: TGTGCCAGCAGCTTCCTGGACAGGGGACAAGAGACCCAGTACTTC. It translates to CASSFLDRGQETQYF.

This clonotype has only a few counts. The chain is built from TRBV28 and TRBJ1-5, with D possibly matching TRBD1 (6 bases). The V end lost 4 bases, the J end lost 0 bases, and 10 bases lay between the germline ends. The germline V gene has CDR1 MDHEN and CDR2 SYDVKM. There are 15 residues in the CDR3. In DNA form, the CDR3 reads TGTGCCAGCAGTTACAGGGTTTATAGCAATCAGCCCCAGCATTTT. Its translation is CASSYRVYSNQPQHF.

This chain uses TRBV7-2 with TRBJ1-2; D gene uncertain. Between the trimmed V and J ends, which lost 5 bases and 8 bases, there was a span of 18 bases. The CDR3 sequence is 14 residues long. The germline V gene encodes CDR1 SGHTA and CDR2 FQGNSA. In nucleotides, the CDR3 is TGTGCCAGCAGCATTTTGATGGGCCCGGGGGGCTACACCTTC. The encoded protein is CASSILMGPGGYTF.

In its sample, this clonotype was seen a few times. CDR3: CASSQDREGGNEKLFF. CDR3 sequence (DNA): TGTGCCAGCAGCCAAGACAGGGAGGGCGGTAATGAAAAACTGTTTTTT. The chain carries TRBV6-1 and TRBJ1-4, with 7 nucleotides matching TRBD1. CDR3 length equals 16 residues. CDR1 is MNHNS, CDR2 SASEGT, per germline. The V and J ends lost 6 bases and 4 bases, in that order; junction bases with no gene match: 11.

Only a few counts were recorded for this clonotype. This chain joins TRBV12-3 or TRBV12-4 and TRBJ2-5, with 9 bases that match TRBD1. Unmatched junction bases numbered 0, after V lost 1 base and J lost 3 bases. The CDR3 runs to 14 residues. This chain's CDR3 is CASSLGTGEETQYF. CDR3 nucleotides: TGTGCCAGCAGTTTAGGGACAGGGGAAGAGACCCAGTACTTC.

This clonotype came up many times. In DNA, the CDR3 is TGTGCCAGCAGTCTCCTGGGTGGGGGGAAGTACTTC. Translated, it gives CASSLLGGGKYF. The V gene is TRBV6-5, the J gene TRBJ2-7, with D perhaps matching TRBD2 (6 bases). The germline V gene encodes CDR1 MNHEY and CDR2 SVGAGI. Trimming stripped 5 bases from V and 11 bases from J, with 16 bases between. The CDR3 consists of 12 residues.

The V and J genes are TRBV12-3 or TRBV12-4 and TRBJ1-5; D not resolved. CDR3 length: 15 amino acids. The V gene lost 6 bases and the J gene lost 2 bases, with 14 bases spanning the gap. This chain's CDR3 is CASSPRVSGNQPQHF. CDR3 nucleotide sequence: TGTGCCAGCAGCCCGAGGGTGAGTGGCAATCAGCCCCAGCATTTT.

This clonotype has more than one count but fewer than ten. V and J are TRBV30 and TRBJ2-5; 12 bases agree with TRBD2. V dropped 3 bases and J dropped 7; count of bases not matched to a gene: 9. This CDR3 has 15 residues. CDR1 and CDR2 (germline): GTSNPN, SVGIG (reference sequence). The CDR3 DNA reads TGTGCCTGGAGGCGACAGGCTAGCGGGAGGGTGACCCAGTACTTC. Its protein product is CAWRRQASGRVTQYF.

This clonotype has just a few counts. The CDR3 DNA follows: TGCAGTGGTCAAGGGTGGGCGGTGGAAGAGACCCAGTACTTC. Translated: CSGQGWAVEETQYF. This chain uses TRBV20-1 with TRBJ2-5; D remains unclear. In germline, CDR1 is DFQATT, CDR2 SNEGSKA (reference sequence). Trimming stripped 7 bases from V and 3 bases from J, with 18 bases between. The CDR3 contains 14 residues.

This clonotype was seen a few times. V usage is TRBV18 and J usage is TRBJ2-7, with D possibly TRBD2 on 5 matching bases. Trimming left V 3 bases short and J 0 bases short, with 12 bases between. Germline CDR1 is KGHSH and CDR2 is LQKENI. The CDR3 loop spans 15 amino acids. DNA for the CDR3: TGTGCCAGCTCACCCGGGAACAGTATCTCCTACGAGCAGTACTTC. As protein: CASSPGNSISYEQYF. Using reference TRBV18 and TRBJ2-7 for the parts outside the CDR3, the full variable domain is NAGVMQNPRHLVRRRGQEARLRCSPMKGHSHVYWYRQLPEEGLKFMVYLQKENIIDESGMPKERFSAEFPKEGPSILRIQQVVRGDSAAYFCASSPGNSISYEQYFGPGTRLTVT.